Included here is one T cell receptor beta chain sequence, with context. This sample was included in a study of blood T cell repertoires in COVID-19. Study overall: Spain, Italy and the United States supplied samples that represented acute and convalescent COVID-19.

Enrollees, roughly 18 to 89 years old, lived in about two dozen US areas. The CDR3 length is 14 residues. V lost 2 bases, J lost 0 bases, and 7 bases lay in between. CDR1 SGHKS and CDR2 YYEKEE come from the germline V gene (reference sequence). Authors' methods: Nucleated cell counts were estimated from reference gene primer amplification. The repertoire was sequenced with immunoSEQ multiplex PCR; TCRdb's copy has only in-frame clones and lacks some. That table is the source of V, J and clone size, and D and trimming were worked out from the DNA. The table shows around 300,000 clones, with around nine tenths occurring only once.

The clonotype originates from a woman in her thirties or forties who had recovered from COVID-19. The gene calls are TRBV5-5 and TRBJ2-3, with D maybe TRBD1 (6 bases). The sample consisted of PBMCs or T cells enriched from blood (not recorded which). The CDR3 nucleotides are TGTGCCAGCAGCTTCGGACAGAGCACAGATACGCAGTATTTT. This gives the protein CASSFGQSTDTQYF.